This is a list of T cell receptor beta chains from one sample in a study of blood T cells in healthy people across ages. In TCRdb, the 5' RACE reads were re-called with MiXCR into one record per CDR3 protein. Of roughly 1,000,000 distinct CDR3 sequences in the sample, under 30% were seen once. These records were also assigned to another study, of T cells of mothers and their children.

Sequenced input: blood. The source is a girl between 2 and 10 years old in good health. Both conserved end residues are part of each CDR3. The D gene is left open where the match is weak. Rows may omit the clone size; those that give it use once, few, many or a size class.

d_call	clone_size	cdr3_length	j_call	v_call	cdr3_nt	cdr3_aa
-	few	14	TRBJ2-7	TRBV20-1	TGCAGTGCTAGATACCCGGGGCGGAGCTACGAGCAGTACTTC	CSARYPGRSYEQYF
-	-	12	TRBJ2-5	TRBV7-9	TGTGCCAGCACCCCAACCGAGGAGACCCAGTACTTC	CASTPTEETQYF
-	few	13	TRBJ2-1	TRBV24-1	TGTGCCACCAGTGATTCCCGCCGAAATGAGCAGTTCTTC	CATSDSRRNEQFF
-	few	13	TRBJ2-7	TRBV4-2	TGTGCCAGCAGCCACTTGTTACTGCCCGAGCAGTACTTC	CASSHLLLPEQYF
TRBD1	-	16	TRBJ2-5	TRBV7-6	TGTGCCAGCAGCTTTTTATTCGGACAGGAGGAAGAGACCCAGTACTTC	CASSFLFGQEEETQYF
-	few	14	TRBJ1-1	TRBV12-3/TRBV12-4	TGTGCCAGCACTCAAACAGGGTACGACACTGAAGCTTTCTTT	CASTQTGYDTEAFF
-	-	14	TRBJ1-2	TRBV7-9	TGTGCCAGCAGCTTATCGATTGGCTCCTATGGCTACACCTTC	CASSLSIGSYGYTF
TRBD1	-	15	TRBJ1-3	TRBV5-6	TGTGCCAGCAGCCGGAACAGGGGCCTCTTGAGCTCCATATATTTT	CASSRNRGLLSSIYF
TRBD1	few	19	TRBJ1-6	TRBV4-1	TGCGCCAGCAGCCAAGAACCGTGGACAGGGGAATCCTATAATTCACCCCTCCACTTT	CASSQEPWTGESYNSPLHF
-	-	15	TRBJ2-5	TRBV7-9	TGTGCCAGCAGCCCACCGGACAGCAACCAAGAGACCCAGTACTTC	CASSPPDSNQETQYF
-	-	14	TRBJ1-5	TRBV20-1	TGCAGTGCTGTACGGCCATATAGCAATCAGCCCCAGCATTTT	CSAVRPYSNQPQHF
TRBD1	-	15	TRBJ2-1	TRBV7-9	TGTGCCAGCAGCACCGGACAGGGGGCAAGTCTTGAGCAGTTCTTC	CASSTGQGASLEQFF
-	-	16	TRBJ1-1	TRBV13	TGTGCCAGCAGCTTAGGACGCTTACCCCTGAACACTGAAGCTTTCTTT	CASSLGRLPLNTEAFF
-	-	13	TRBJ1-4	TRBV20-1	TGCAGTGCTAGGGGGAACGTCGGCGAAAAACTGTTTTTT	CSARGNVGEKLFF
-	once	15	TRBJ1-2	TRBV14	TGTGCCAGCAGCCAGTCGGGAGGTTACAACTATGGCTACACCTTC	CASSQSGGYNYGYTF
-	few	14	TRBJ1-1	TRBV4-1	TGCGCCAGCAGCCAAGTTACCTTGGGGACTGAAGCTTTCTTT	CASSQVTLGTEAFF
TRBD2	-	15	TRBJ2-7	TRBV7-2	TGTGCCAGCAGCCAAATAGGACTAGCCGGCTACGAGCAGTACTTC	CASSQIGLAGYEQYF
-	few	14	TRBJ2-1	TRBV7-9	TGTGCCAGCAGAATCAGAACCGCGGCATCAGCGCAGTTCTTC	CASRIRTAASAQFF
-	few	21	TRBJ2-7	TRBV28	TGTGCCAGCAGTTTAAGTCCGCTGGGGTCAGGGGATAGCGAAAGCTCCTACGAGCAGTACTTC	CASSLSPLGSGDSESSYEQYF
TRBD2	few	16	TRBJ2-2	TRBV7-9	TGTGCCAGCAGCCTTCGGACTAGCCCGAACACCGGGGAGCTGTTTTTT	CASSLRTSPNTGELFF
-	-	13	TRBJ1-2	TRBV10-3	TGTGCCATCAGTGAAGTTCAGGACTATGGCTACACCTTC	CAISEVQDYGYTF
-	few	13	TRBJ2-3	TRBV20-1	TGCAGTGCTCCAGGGGTCCGCACAGATACGCAGTATTTT	CSAPGVRTDTQYF
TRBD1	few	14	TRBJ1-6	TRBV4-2	TGTGCCCGCAGTTCAGGGGGATATAATTCACCCCTCCACTTT	CARSSGGYNSPLHF
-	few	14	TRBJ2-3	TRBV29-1	TGCAGCGAAAGTTCGGGGCTCGGCACAGATACGCAGTATTTT	CSESSGLGTDTQYF
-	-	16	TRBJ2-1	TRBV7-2	TGTGCCAGCAGCCTCGATTCCCTCGGGAACTACAATGAGCAGTTCTTC	CASSLDSLGNYNEQFF
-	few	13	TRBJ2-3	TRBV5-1	TGCGCCAGCAGATCGCGTTGGACAGATACGCAGTATTTT	CASRSRWTDTQYF
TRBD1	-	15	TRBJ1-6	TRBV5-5	TGTGCCAGCAGCTCTCAGGGACAGGGGAATTCACCCCTCCACTTT	CASSSQGQGNSPLHF
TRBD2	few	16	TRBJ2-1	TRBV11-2	TGTGCCAGCAGCACCAGCCTAGCGGGAGGGCCAAATGAGCAGTTCTTC	CASSTSLAGGPNEQFF
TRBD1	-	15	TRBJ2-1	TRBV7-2	TGTGCCAGCAGCTTCCATACAGGGGGCTACAATGAGCAGTTCTTC	CASSFHTGGYNEQFF
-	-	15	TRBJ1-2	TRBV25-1	TGTGCCAGCAGTGAATATTTCCCACGGGACTATGGCTACACCTTC	CASSEYFPRDYGYTF
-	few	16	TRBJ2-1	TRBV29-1	TGCAGCGTTGAAGATCTTGCTAGACGTTTATACAATGAGCAGTTCTTC	CSVEDLARRLYNEQFF
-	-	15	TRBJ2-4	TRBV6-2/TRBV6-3	TGTGCCAGCAGTTTACCACTAGCCGGCAAAAACATTCAGTACTTC	CASSLPLAGKNIQYF
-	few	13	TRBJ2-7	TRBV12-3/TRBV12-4	TGTGCCAGCAGTGCAGGGGACTCAGGTGAGCAGTACTTC	CASSAGDSGEQYF
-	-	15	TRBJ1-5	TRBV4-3	TGCGCCAGCAGCCAATCTCTTGGGGACTATCAGCCCCAGCATTTT	CASSQSLGDYQPQHF
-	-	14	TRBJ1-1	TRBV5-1	TGCGCCAGCAGCTTGGTGGACATGAACACTGAAGCTTTCTTT	CASSLVDMNTEAFF
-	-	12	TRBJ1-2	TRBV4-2	TGTGCCAGCAGCTTCGACAGCTATGGCTACACCTTC	CASSFDSYGYTF
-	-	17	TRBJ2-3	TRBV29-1	TGCAGCGTTGAACCCACGGACCCGTTAGGTCGGGCAGATACGCAGTATTTT	CSVEPTDPLGRADTQYF
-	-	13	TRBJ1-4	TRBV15	TGTGCCACCAGCAGGGATGACAGCGGAAAACTGTTTTTT	CATSRDDSGKLFF
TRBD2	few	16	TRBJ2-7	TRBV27	TGTGCCAGCAGCCGTACGGCTAGCGGGTGGATTTACGAGCAGTACTTC	CASSRTASGWIYEQYF
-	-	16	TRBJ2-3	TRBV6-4	TGTGCCAGCAGTGACTCGTTTGTCCGGGACACAGATACGCAGTATTTT	CASSDSFVRDTDTQYF
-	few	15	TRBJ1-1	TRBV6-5	TGTGCCAGCAGTTACACCGTGTTGGGGGGCCCTGAAGCTTTCTTT	CASSYTVLGGPEAFF
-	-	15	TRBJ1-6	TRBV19	TGTGCCAGTACCGCATTTGACGGAGGGAATTCACCCCTCCACTTT	CASTAFDGGNSPLHF